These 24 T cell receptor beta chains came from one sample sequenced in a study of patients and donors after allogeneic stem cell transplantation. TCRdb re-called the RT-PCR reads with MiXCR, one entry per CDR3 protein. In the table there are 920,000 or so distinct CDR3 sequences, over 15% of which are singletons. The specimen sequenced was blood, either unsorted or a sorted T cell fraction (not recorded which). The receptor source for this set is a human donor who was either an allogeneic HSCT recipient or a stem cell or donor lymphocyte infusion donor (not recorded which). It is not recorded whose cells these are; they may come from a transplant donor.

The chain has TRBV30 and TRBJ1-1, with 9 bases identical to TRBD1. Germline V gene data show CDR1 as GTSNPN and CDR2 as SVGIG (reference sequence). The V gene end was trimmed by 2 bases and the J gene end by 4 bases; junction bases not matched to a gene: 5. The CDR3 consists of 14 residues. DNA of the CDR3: TGTGCCTGGAGTTTGGGACAGGGCGGCACTGAAGCTTTCTTT. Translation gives CAWSLGQGGTEAFF.

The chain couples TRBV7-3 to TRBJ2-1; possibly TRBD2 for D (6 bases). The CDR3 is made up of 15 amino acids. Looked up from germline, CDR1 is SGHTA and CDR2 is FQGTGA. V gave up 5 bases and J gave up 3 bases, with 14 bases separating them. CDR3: CASSPQWGGYNEQFF. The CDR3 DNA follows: TGTGCCAGCAGCCCCCAGTGGGGAGGCTACAATGAGCAGTTCTTC.

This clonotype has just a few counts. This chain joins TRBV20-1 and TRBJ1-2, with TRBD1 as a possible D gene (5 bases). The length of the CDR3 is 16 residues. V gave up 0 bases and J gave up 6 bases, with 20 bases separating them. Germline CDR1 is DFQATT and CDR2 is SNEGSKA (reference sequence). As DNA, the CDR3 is TGCAGTGCTAGAGATGGGCCGGGCGGGGGTGTGGATGGCTACACCTTC. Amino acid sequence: CSARDGPGGGVDGYTF.

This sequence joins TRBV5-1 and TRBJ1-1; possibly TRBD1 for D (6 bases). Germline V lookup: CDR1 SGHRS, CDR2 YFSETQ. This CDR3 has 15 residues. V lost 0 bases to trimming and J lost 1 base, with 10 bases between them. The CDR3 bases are TGCGCCAGCAGCTTGGACGGGACACCGAACACTGAAGCTTTCTTT. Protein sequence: CASSLDGTPNTEAFF.

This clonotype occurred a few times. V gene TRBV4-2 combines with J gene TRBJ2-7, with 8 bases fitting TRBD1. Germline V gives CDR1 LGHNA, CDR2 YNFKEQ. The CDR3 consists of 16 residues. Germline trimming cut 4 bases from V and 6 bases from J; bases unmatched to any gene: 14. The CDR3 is CASSLKLEDRVGEQYF. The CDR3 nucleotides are TGTGCCAGCAGCCTTAAACTAGAGGACAGGGTTGGCGAGCAGTACTTC.

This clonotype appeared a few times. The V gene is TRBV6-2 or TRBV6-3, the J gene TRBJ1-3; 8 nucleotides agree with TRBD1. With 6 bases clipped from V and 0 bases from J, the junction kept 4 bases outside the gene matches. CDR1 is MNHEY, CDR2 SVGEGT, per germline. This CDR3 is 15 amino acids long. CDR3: CASRRTGPSGNTIYF. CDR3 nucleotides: TGTGCCAGCAGACGGACAGGGCCCTCTGGAAACACCATATATTTT.

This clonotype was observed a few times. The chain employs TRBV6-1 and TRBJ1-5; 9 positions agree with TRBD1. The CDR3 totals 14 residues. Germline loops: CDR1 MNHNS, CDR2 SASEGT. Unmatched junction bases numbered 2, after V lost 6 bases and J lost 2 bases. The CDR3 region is CASRGQGRNQPQHF. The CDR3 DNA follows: TGTGCCAGCAGAGGACAGGGGCGCAATCAGCCCCAGCATTTT.

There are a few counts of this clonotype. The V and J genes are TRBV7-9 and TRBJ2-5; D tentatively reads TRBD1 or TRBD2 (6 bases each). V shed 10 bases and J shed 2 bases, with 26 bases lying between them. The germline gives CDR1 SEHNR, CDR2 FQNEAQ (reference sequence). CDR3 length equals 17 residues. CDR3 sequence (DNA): TGTGCCACCACCCCCCGCAGGGGCGGGAATATACAAGAGACCCAGTACTTC. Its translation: CATTPRRGGNIQETQYF.

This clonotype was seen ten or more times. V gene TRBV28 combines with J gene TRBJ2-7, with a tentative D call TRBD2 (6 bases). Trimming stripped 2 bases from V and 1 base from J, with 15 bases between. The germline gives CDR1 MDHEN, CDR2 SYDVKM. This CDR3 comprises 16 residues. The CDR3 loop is CASSLASPSASYEQYF. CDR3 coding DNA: TGTGCCAGCAGTTTAGCCTCACCTAGCGCATCCTACGAGCAGTACTTC.

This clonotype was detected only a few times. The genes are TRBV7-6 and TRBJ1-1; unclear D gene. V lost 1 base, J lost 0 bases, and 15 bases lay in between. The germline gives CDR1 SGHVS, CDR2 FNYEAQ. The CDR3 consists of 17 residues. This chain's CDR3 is CASSLGVVSSMNTEAFF. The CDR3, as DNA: TGTGCCAGCAGCTTAGGTGTAGTCAGCTCTATGAACACTGAAGCTTTCTTT.

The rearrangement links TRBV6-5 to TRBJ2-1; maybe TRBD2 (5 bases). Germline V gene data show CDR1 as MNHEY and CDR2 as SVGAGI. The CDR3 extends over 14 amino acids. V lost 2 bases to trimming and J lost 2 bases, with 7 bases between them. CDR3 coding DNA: TGTGCCAGCAGTTACGGGAGAACCTACAATGAGCAGTTCTTC. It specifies CASSYGRTYNEQFF.

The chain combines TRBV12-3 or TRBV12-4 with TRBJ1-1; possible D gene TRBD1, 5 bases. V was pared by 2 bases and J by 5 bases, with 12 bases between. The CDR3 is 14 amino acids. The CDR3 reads CASSLTIGETEAFF. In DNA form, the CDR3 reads TGTGCCAGCAGTTTAACAATAGGGGAGACTGAAGCTTTCTTT.

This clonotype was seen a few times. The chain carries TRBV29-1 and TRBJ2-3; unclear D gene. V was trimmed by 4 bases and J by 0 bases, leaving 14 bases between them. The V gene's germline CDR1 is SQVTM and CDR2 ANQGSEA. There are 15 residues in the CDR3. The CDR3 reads CSVGGTTTSTDTQYF. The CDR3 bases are TGCAGCGTTGGTGGAACTACTACCAGCACAGATACGCAGTATTTT.

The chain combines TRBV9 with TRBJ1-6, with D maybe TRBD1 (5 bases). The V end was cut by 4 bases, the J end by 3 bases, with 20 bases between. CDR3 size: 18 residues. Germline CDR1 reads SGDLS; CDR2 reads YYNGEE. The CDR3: CASSPLSSRDSYNSPLHF. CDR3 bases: TGTGCCAGCAGCCCACTTAGCAGCCGAGACAGCTATAATTCACCCCTCCACTTT.

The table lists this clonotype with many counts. The CDR3 DNA sequence: TGTGCCAGCAGTGAATCGGAGGTATACAATGAGCAGTTCTTC. Translated, it gives CASSESEVYNEQFF. The rearrangement uses TRBV25-1 and TRBJ2-1; D might be TRBD2 (5 bases). The CDR3 is 14 amino acids. V dropped 1 base and J dropped 4 bases, with 8 bases sitting between them. Germline-derived CDR1 and CDR2 are MGHDK and SYGVNS.

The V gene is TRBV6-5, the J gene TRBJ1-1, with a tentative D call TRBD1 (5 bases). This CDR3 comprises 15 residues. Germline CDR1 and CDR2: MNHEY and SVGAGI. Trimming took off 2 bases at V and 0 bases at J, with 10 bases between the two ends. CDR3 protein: CASSYRGTMNTEAFF. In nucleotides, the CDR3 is TGTGCCAGCAGTTACCGGGGGACCATGAACACTGAAGCTTTCTTT.

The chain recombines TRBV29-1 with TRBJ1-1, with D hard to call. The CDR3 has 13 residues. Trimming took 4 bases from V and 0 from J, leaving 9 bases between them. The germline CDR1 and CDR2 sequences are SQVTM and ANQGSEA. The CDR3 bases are TGCAGCGTTGCCAGCGAAATGAACACTGAAGCTTTCTTT. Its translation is CSVASEMNTEAFF.

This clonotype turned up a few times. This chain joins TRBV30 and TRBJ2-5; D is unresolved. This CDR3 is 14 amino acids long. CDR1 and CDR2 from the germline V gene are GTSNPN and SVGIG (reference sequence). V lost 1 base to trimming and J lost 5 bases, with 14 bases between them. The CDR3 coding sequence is TGTGCCTGGAGTGCATTGGAATACTCCGAGACCCAGTACTTC. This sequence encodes CAWSALEYSETQYF.

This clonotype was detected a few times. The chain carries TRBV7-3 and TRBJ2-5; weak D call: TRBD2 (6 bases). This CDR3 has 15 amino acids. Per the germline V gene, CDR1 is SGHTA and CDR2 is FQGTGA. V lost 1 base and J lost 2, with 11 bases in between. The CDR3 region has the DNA TGTGCCAGCAGCTTAATAGGAGGGCAGCAAGAGACCCAGTACTTC. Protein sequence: CASSLIGGQQETQYF. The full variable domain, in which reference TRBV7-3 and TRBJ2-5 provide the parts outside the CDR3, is GAGVSQTPSNKVTEKGKYVELRCDPISGHTALYWYRQSLGQGPEFLIYFQGTGAADDSGLPNDRFFAVRPEGSVSTLKIQRTERGDSAVYLCASSLIGGQQETQYFGPGTRLLVL.

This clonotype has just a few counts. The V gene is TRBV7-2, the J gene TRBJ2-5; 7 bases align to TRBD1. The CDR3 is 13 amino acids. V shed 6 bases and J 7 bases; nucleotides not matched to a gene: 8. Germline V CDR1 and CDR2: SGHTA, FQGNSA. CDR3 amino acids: CASRQTGVGTQYF. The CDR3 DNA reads TGTGCCAGCAGACAAACAGGGGTGGGGACCCAGTACTTC.

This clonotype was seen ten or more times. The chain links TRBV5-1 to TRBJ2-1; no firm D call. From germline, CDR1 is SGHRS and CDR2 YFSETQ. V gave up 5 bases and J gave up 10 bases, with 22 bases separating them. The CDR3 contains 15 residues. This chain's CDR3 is CASSYPTQVSVEQFF. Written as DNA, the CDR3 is TGCGCCAGCAGTTACCCCACCCAAGTTAGTGTAGAGCAGTTCTTC.

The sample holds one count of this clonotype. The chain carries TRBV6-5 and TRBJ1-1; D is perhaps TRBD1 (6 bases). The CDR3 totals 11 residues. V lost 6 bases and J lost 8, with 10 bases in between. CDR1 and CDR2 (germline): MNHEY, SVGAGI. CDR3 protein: CASRLGQEAFF. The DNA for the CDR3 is TGTGCCAGCAGACTCGGACAGGAAGCTTTCTTT.

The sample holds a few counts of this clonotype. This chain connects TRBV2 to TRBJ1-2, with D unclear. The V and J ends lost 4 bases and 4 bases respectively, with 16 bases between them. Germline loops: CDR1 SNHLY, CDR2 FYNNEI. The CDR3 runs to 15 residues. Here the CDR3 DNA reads TGTGCCAGCAGTGTGTTTCTAGGGTTGGGCTATGGCTACACCTTC. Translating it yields CASSVFLGLGYGYTF.

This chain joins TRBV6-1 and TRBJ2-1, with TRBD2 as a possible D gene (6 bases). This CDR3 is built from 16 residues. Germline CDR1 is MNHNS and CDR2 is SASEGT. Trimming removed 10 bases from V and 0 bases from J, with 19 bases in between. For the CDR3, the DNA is TGTGCCACCTCACTAGGACGGGGGAGCTCCTACAATGAGCAGTTCTTC. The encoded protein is CATSLGRGSSYNEQFF.